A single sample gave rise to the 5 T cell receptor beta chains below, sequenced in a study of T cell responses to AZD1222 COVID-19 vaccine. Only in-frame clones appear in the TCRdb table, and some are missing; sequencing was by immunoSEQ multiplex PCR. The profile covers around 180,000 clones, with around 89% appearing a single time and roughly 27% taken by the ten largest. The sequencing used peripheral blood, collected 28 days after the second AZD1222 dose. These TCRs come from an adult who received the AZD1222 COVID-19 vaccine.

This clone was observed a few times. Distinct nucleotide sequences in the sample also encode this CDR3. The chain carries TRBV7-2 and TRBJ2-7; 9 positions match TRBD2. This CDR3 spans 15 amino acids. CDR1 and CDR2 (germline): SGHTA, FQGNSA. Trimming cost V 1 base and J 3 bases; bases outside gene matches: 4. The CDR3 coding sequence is TGTGCCAGCAGCTTAGGGCGGGAGGGCCTCTACGAGCAGTACTTC. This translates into CASSLGREGLYEQYF. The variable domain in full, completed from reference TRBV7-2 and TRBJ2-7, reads GAGVSQSPSNKVTEKGKDVELRCDPISGHTALYWYRQSLGQGLEFLIYFQGNSAPDKSGLPSDRFSAERTGGSVSTLTIQRTQQEDSAVYLCASSLGREGLYEQYFGPGTRLTVT.

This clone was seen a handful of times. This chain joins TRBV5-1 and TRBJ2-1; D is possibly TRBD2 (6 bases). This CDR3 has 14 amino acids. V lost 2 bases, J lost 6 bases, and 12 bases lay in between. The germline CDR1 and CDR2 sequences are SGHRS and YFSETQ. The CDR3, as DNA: TGCGCCAGCAGCTTACTAGCATTATCCAATGAGCAGTTCTTC. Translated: CASSLLALSNEQFF. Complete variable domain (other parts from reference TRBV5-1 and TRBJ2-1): KAGVTQTPRYLIKTRGQQVTLSCSPISGHRSVSWYQQTPGQGLQFLFEYFSETQRNKGNFPGRFSGRQFSNSRSEMNVSTLELGDSALYLCASSLLALSNEQFFGPGTRLTVL.

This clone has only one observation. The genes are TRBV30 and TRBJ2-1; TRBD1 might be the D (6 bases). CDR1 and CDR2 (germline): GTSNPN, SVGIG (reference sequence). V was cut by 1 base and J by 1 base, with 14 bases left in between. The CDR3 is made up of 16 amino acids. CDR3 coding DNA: TGTGCCTGGAGTGCCATCGACAGGCAATCCTACAATGAGCAGTTCTTC. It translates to CAWSAIDRQSYNEQFF.

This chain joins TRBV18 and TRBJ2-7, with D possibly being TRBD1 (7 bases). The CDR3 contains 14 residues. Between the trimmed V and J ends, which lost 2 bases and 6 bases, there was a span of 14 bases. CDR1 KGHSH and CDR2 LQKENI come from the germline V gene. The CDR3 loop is CASSPMGTAGEQYF. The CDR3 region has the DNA TGTGCCAGCTCACCAATGGGGACAGCGGGCGAGCAGTACTTC. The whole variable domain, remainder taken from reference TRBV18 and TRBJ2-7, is NAGVMQNPRHLVRRRGQEARLRCSPMKGHSHVYWYRQLPEEGLKFMVYLQKENIIDESGMPKERFSAEFPKEGPSILRIQQVVRGDSAAYFCASSPMGTAGEQYFGPGTRLTVT.

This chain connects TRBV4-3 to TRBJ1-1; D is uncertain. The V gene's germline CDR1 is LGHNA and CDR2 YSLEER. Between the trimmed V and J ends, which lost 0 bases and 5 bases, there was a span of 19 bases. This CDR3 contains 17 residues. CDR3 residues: CASSQDIKPPVGTEAFF. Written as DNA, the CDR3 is TGCGCCAGCAGCCAAGATATCAAACCGCCCGTTGGGACTGAAGCTTTCTTT.